This TCR beta chain stems from a study of cytomegalovirus exposure and HLA in healthy donors (dated by TCRdb to about 2017). Background on the whole study: According to an earlier analysis of around 600 of the donors, about 179 million T cells yielded over 100 million unique TCR beta sequences and less than 300 Gb of sequence data. Approximately 300 gigabases of sequencing data and tens of millions of unique TCR sequences were included in an early release covering roughly 600 HLA-typed donors. Of the approximately 400 genotyped donors, 81% fell in the genetic ancestry cluster associated with self-reported Caucasian donors. The study was designed to test whether signatures of past pathogen exposure could be identified by cataloging public T cell receptors. The study used immunosequencing to profile the T cell repertoires of approximately 690 subjects and linked those repertoires to cytomegalovirus serostatus. Along with the roughly 700-subject first cohort, a separate validation cohort of roughly 110 different subjects was used. The study combined high-throughput TCR immunosequencing, statistical association of individual TCRs with disease status, and machine learning to predict cytomegalovirus infection status. A later analysis re-examined previously published TCR beta repertoires from around 670 donors and added high-resolution HLA genotyping to investigate patterns of TCR occurrence. The later analysis used no new phenotypic data to find candidate immune exposures, relying instead on TCR beta sequences and their occurrence across donors. To decide whether each TCR beta V gene segment behaved as functional or pseudogenic, an earlier analysis of some 600 of the donors relied on high-throughput TCR beta sequencing. Donor age, sex, ethnicity and CMV serostatus were compiled alongside the repertoire data. In a later genetic analysis, genome-wide SNP genotypes for about three fifths of the 666 donors were used, and that subset was treated as a discovery cohort. All discovery cohort repertoires had been generated on a single sequencing platform. HLA typing covered class I and class II loci at four-digit resolution. Typing coverage varied by locus: roughly 620-640 donors for A, B, C, DRB1 and DQB1; roughly 520 for DQA1; around 570 for DPA1; 450 to 480 for DPB1. Because of strong linkage in the cohort, roughly five DR-DQ haplotypes were treated as single units for association and clustering. Among over 350 genotyped donors of the cohort, an average of 235,054 unique TCR beta nucleotide sequences were sequenced per donor, 15% to 20% of them non-productive. Overall study results and their limits: The study listed approximately 160 TCR beta chains as associated with cytomegalovirus. This cohort had only TCR beta chains sequenced, and the lack of alpha or paired-chain data limited which features could be detected. The presence/absence analyses assumed that sequencing depth was roughly uniform across donors, and that assumption may not be true. The authors suggested that the approach could potentially be generalized to other disease states and immunological phenotypes. Across donors, most TCR sequences were observed very rarely, whereas some public TCRs were present in many individuals. Specific HLA alleles were associated with 15,000 to 20,000 TCR beta sequences at a false discovery rate of 0.05 in a later analysis. Some IMGT-functional V segments, including TRBV6-2 and TRBV6-3, could not be distinguished by the 87-base-pair reads and were therefore excluded. In a later analysis, HLA-associated TCR beta chains showed more clonal expansion and lower generation probabilities than non-associated chains that were equally common. In a later analysis, TCR association rates were found to vary across HLA loci, with the most associated TCRs seen for DRB1 alleles and the fewest for HLA-C alleles. Linkage disequilibrium might explain the correlated functional status among segregating V segments, but an unknown experimental factor could not be ruled out. A further reported finding was that TCR beta sequences accurately predicted the HLA-A and HLA-B alleles for most subjects in the first cohort. Three of the identified cytomegalovirus-associated TCR beta chains were confirmed in vitro to be specific for cytomegalovirus antigens. According to a later genetic analysis, donors in an Asian-associated ancestry cluster had fewer N-insertions in productive TCRs than the approximately 610-donor mean. Because some donors lacked HLA typing at each locus, the association tests relied only on the typed subset. CMV serostatus was the only immune exposure information available for the cohort. A later analysis reported that several top co-occurrence clusters appeared linked to parvovirus B19, influenza, CMV and Epstein-Barr virus. When HLA alleles, especially DR and DQ, strongly co-occurred, attributing TCR associations to individual alleles was difficult. The sequencing pipeline was judged likely to have produced a cluster of highly shared sequence variants as a technical artifact. In an earlier analysis of about 550 of the donors, most TCR beta V segments were observed in productive rearrangements about 90% or about 30% of the time, broadly matching IMGT annotations. According to a later analysis, most CMV-associated TCR beta chains appeared to be HLA-restricted, and the HLA associations seemed to be driven largely by CMV exposure. Cytomegalovirus status was reported to be diagnosed by the classifier with high specificity and sensitivity in both the original and validation cohorts. An association between a missense DCLRE1C variant and V-gene and J-gene trimming of TCR beta chains was found in a later genetic analysis and replicated in an independent cohort. Because counts were too low, seventeen rarely observed V segments, including chromosome 9 orphons, were excluded from the earlier analysis of 500 to 700 of the donors.

The receptor library was made with the immunoSEQ multiplex PCR assay. A mixture of 60 forward primers for TCR Vbeta segments and 13 reverse primers for TCR Jbeta segments was used in the multiplex PCR. A multiplex PCR assay on genomic DNA amplified the CDR3 region of rearranged TCR beta genes. Amplified TCR beta libraries were sequenced as 87-base-pair reads on the Illumina HiSeq System. Processing in the source paper ran as follows. Across the roughly 640 repertoires, a later analysis counted approximately 83 million unique TCR beta chains, around 10 million of which were shared by at least two donors. Raw reads were error-corrected and collapsed into unique sequences with a nearest-neighbor algorithm that merged closely related sequences to remove PCR and sequencing errors. Alignment of CDR3 sequences to IMGT reference sequences was used to assign V, D and J gene segments. For a sequence to be retained, a match of at least six nucleotides to both a V gene segment and a J gene segment was required. Rearrangements were classified as productive when the CDR3 lacked stop codons and remained in frame with V and J, and all other rearrangements were classified as non-productive. Following IMGT convention, CDR3 was defined as the stretch from the second conserved V-encoded cysteine up to the conserved J-encoded phenylalanine. Sequences without an unambiguous match to a single V gene segment were excluded from the earlier analysis of a few hundred of the donors. An earlier analysis of 587 of the donors classified V segments as functional when productive rearrangements were above 56.7% and as segregating when the standard deviation between donors was above 5%. A statistical classification framework was developed to diagnose cytomegalovirus status using the catalog of TCR beta chain sequences. A later analysis assigned V and J genes by comparing TCR nucleotide sequences with IMGT/GENE-DB human TR gene sequences. A later analysis assigned CDR3 sequences and most-parsimonious VDJ recombination scenarios with the TCRdist pipeline. In a later analysis, every TCR beta chain was defined by the combination of its CDR3 amino acid sequence and its V-gene family, and reads without a unique V-gene family were dropped. A later analysis removed 592 highly shared, low-generation-probability nucleotide sequences to deal with suspected cross-contamination and a sequencing artifact. In a later analysis, a clonal expansion index was calculated for each public chain from normalized within-repertoire ranks of inferred template counts. A later analysis computed generation probabilities with a VDJ recombination model fitted to out-of-frame rearrangements, and checked the results against IGoR. Hypergeometric tests were used in a later analysis to score TCR-TCR, TCR-HLA and TCR-CMV co-occurrence, with a repertoire-size bias correction applied to the TCR pairs. In a later analysis, false discovery rates were estimated by permuting HLA or CMV assignments 20 times. In a later analysis, co-occurring TCRs were grouped using DBSCAN, and TCRdist sequence similarity was added for clustering within HLA-allele-positive subsets. Repertoires with fewer than 30,000 or more than 120,000 public chains, plus five repertoires with anomalous nucleotide sharing, were excluded from co-occurrence clustering. Imported from immuneACCESS, the table was reduced by TCRdb to in-frame sequences with V and J called. These copies leave out some clones; in studies compared against another copy, an unresolved V gene accounts for under half, and the cause of the remainder is not known. The V and J calls and the clone size are those of that table, but D and trimming were determined from the DNA. The sample data list over 250,000 clones, and roughly 85% of these were observed just once. The top ten constitute less than 4.5% of the sample.

In total, 500 to 700 healthy bone marrow donors made up the cohort. At the time of sampling, all cohort members were nominally healthy, though unrecorded immune exposures were likely present. The donor tested CMV seropositive, placing the donor among the 289 seropositive members of the cohort. Each donor provided a peripheral blood sample, and peripheral blood mononuclear cells were used for TCR beta sequencing. The Qiagen DNeasy Blood Extraction Kit was used to extract genomic DNA from the blood cell samples. The junction shows trimming of 5 bases on V and 2 bases on J, and the gene matches do not reach 9 bases of it. Including the terminal cysteine and phenylalanine, the CDR3 comprises 16 residues. CDR3 DNA only is kept here, 48 bases in frame from base 1. CDR1 and CDR2 are drawn from the germline V gene (reference sequence): LNHDA, SQIVND. This clone appeared a single time. The specificity of this receptor is unknown. Per-nucleotide qualities are absent, and no much larger clonotype sits a single base away.

The clonotype was recovered from a man aged 35 to 55 in good health and CMV-seropositive. Sequencing was done on a sample of PBMCs. This sequence uses TRBV19 and TRBJ2-5; 9 bases in the junction line up with TRBD1. CDR3 reads: CASSYGTGNNQETQYF. The nucleotides are TGTGCCAGTAGTTATGGGACAGGGAACAATCAAGAGACCCAGTACTTC. Beyond the CDR3, the reference TRBV19 and TRBJ2-5 genes provide the residues; the full variable domain reads: DGGITQSPKYLFRKEGQNVTLSCEQNLNHDAMYWYRQDPGQGLRLIYYSQIVNDFQKGDIAEGYSVSREKKESFPLTVTSAQKNPTAFYLCASSYGTGNNQETQYFGPGTRLLVL.